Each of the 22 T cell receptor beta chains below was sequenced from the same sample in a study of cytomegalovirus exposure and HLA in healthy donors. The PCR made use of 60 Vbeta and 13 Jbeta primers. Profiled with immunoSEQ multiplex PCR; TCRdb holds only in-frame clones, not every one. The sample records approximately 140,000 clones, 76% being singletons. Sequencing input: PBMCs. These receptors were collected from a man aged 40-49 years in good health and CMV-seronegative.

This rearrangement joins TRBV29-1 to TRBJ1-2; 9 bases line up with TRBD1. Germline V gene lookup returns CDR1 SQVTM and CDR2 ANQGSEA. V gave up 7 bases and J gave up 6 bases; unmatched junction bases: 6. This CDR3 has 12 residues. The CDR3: CSAEGTGNGYTF. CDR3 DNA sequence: TGCAGCGCCGAGGGGACAGGGAATGGCTACACCTTC.

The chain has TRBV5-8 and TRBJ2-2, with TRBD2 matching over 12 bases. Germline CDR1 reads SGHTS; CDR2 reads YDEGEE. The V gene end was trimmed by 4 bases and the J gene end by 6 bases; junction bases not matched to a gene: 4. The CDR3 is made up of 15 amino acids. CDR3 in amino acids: CASSLTSGGSGELFF. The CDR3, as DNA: TGTGCCAGCAGCCTGACTAGCGGGGGTTCCGGGGAGCTGTTTTTT.

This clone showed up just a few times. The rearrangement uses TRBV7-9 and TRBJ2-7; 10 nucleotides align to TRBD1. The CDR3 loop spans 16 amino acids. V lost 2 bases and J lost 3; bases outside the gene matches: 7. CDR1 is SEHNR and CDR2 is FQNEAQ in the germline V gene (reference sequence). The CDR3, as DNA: TGTGCCAGCAGCTTAAGGGGACAGGGGCCCTTCTACGAGCAGTACTTC. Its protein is CASSLRGQGPFYEQYF.

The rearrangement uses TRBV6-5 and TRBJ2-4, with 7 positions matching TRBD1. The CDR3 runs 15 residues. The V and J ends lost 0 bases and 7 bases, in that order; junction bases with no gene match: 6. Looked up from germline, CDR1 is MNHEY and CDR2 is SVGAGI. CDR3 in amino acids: CASSYSGTAGNIQYF. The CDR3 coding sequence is TGTGCCAGCAGTTACTCGGGGACAGCAGGGAACATTCAGTACTTC.

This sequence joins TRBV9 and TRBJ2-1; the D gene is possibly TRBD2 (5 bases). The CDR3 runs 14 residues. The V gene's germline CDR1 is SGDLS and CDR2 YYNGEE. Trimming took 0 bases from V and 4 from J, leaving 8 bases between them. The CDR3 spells CASSVEGLYNEQFF. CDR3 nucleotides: TGTGCCAGCAGCGTAGAAGGACTGTACAATGAGCAGTTCTTC.

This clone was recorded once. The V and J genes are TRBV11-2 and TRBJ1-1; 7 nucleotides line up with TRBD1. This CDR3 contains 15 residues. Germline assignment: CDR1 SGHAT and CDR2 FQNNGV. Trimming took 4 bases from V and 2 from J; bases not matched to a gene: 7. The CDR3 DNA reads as TGTGCCAGCAGCTCGGACGGGACAGCCAACACTGAAGCTTTCTTT. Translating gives CASSSDGTANTEAFF. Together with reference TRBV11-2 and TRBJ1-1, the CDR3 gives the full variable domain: EAGVAQSPRYKIIEKRQSVAFWCNPISGHATLYWYQQILGQGPKLLIQFQNNGVVDDSQLPKDRFSAERLKGVDSTLKIQPAKLEDSAVYLCASSSDGTANTEAFFGQGTRLTVV.

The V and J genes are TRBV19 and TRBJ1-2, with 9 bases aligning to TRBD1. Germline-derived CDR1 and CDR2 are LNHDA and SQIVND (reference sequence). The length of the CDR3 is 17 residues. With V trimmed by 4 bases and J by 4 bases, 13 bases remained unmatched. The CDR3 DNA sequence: TGTGCCAGTAGTAGAACCCCCGGGACAGGGACCGTCTATGGCTACACCTTC. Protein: CASSRTPGTGTVYGYTF.

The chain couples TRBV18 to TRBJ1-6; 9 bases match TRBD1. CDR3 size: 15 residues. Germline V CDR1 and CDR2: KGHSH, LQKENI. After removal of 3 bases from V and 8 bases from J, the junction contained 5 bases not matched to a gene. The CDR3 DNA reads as TGTGCCAGCTCACCCTGGGACAGGGACGATTCACCCCTCCACTTT. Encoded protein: CASSPWDRDDSPLHF. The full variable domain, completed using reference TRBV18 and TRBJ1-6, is NAGVMQNPRHLVRRRGQEARLRCSPMKGHSHVYWYRQLPEEGLKFMVYLQKENIIDESGMPKERFSAEFPKEGPSILRIQQVVRGDSAAYFCASSPWDRDDSPLHFGNGTRLTVT.

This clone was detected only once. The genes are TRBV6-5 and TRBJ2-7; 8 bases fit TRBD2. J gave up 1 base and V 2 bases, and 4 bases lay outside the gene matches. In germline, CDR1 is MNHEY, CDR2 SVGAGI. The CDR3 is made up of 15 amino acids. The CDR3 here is CASSYASGLSYEQYF. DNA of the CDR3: TGTGCCAGCAGTTACGCTAGCGGGCTATCCTACGAGCAGTACTTC.

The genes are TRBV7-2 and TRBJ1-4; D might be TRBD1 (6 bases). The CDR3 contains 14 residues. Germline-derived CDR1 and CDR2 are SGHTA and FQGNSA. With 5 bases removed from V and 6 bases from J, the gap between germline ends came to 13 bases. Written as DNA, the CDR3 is TGTGCCAGCAGCCTGGACAGCACTTATGAAAAACTGTTTTTT. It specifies CASSLDSTYEKLFF.

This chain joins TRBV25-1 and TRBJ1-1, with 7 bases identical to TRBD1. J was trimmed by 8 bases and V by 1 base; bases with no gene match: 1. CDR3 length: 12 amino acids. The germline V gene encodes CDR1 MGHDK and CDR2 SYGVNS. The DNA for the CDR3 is TGTGCCAGCAGTGAATGGGACAGCGAAGCTTTCTTT. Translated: CASSEWDSEAFF.

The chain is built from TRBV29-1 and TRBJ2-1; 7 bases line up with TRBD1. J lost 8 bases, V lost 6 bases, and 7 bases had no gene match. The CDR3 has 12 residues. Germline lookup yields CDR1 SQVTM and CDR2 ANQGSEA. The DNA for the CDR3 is TGCAGCGTCTTTCGACAGGGCGATGAGCAGTTCTTC. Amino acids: CSVFRQGDEQFF.

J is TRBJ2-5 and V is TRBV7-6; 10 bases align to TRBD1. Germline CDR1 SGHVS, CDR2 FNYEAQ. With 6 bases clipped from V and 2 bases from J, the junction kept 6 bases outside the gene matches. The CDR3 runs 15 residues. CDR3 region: CASRAGTGEQETQYF. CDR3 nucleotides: TGTGCCAGCAGGGCCGGGACAGGGGAACAAGAGACCCAGTACTTC. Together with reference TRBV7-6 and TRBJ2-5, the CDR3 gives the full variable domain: GAGVSQSPRYKVTKRGQDVALRCDPISGHVSLYWYRQALGQGPEFLTYFNYEAQQDKSGLPNDRFSAERPEGSISTLTIQRTEQRDSAMYRCASRAGTGEQETQYFGPGTRLLVL.

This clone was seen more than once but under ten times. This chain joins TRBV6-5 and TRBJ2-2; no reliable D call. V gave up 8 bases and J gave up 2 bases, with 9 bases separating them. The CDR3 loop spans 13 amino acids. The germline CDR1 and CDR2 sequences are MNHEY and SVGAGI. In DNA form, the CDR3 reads TGTGCCAGCGAGAATAGTAACACCGGGGAGCTGTTTTTT. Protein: CASENSNTGELFF.

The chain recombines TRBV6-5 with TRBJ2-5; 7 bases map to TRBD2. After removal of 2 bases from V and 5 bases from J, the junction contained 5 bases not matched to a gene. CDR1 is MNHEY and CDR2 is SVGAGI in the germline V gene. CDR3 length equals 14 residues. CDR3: CASSYVGTKETQYF. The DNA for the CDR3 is TGTGCCAGCAGTTACGTCGGGACTAAGGAGACCCAGTACTTC.

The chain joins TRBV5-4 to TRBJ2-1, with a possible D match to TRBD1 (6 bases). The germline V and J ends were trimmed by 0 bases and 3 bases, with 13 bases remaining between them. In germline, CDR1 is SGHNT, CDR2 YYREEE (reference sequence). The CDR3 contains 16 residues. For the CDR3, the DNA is TGTGCCAGCAGCTTGGCTGTGGGGGCGGGCTACAATGAGCAGTTCTTC. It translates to CASSLAVGAGYNEQFF.

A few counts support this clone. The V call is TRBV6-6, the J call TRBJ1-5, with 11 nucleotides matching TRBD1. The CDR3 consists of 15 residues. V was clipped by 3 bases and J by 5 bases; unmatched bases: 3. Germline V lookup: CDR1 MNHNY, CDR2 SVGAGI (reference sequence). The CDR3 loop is CASSYPGQGDQPQHF. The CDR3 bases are TGTGCCAGCAGTTATCCGGGACAGGGGGATCAGCCCCAGCATTTT.

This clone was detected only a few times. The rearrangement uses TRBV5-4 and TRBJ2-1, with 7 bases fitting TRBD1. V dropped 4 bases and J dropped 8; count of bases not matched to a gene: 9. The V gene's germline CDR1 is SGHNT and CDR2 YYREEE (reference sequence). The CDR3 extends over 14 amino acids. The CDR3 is CASSNDRVNDEQFF. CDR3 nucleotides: TGTGCCAGCAGCAACGACAGGGTTAATGATGAGCAGTTCTTC.

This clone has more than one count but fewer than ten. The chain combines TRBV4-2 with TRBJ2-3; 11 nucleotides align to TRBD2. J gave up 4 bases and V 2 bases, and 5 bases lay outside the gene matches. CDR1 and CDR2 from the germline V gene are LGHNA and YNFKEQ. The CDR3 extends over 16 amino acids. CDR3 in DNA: TGTGCCAGCAGCCAATTGACTAGCGGGACGGCAGATACGCAGTATTTT. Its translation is CASSQLTSGTADTQYF.

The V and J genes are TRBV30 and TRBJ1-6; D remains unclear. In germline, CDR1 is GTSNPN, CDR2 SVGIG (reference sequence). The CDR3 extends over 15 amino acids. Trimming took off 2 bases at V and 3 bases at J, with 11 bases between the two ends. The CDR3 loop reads CAWSTHSSYNSPLHF. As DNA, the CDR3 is TGTGCCTGGAGTACTCACAGTAGCTATAATTCACCCCTCCACTTT.

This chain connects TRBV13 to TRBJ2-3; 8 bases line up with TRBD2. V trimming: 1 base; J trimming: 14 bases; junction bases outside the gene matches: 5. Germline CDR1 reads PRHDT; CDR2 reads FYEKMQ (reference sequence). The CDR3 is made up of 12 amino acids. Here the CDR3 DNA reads TGTGCCAGCAGCTTAGCGGGAGGGCGTCTGTATTTT. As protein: CASSLAGGRLYF.

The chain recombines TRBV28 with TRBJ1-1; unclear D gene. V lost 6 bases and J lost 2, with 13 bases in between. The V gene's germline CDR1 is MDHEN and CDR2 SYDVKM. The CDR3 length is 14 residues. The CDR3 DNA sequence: TGTGCCAGCAGCTTGGTCGGAGGTAACACTGAAGCTTTCTTT. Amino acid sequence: CASSLVGGNTEAFF. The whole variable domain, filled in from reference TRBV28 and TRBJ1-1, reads DVKVTQSSRYLVKRTGEKVFLECVQDMDHENMFWYRQDPGLGLRLIYFSYDVKMKEKGDIPEGYSVSREKKERFSLILESASTNQTSMYLCASSLVGGNTEAFFGQGTRLTVV.